The entry below describes one TCR beta chain. These data are taken from a study of control samples from healthy donors and cancer patients. Germline-derived CDR1 and CDR2 are LNHNV and YYDKDF (reference sequence). Trimming took 0 bases from V and 3 from J; bases not matched to a gene: 5. The CDR3 covers 15 residues. TCRdb's copy holds only in-frame clones and misses some; the assay was immunoSEQ multiplex PCR. This sample has about 65,000 clones, with approximately 90% found just once. This chain joins TRBV15 and TRBJ2-7; TRBD1 aligns across 7 bases. The source of this sequence is a woman aged 50 to 65 with colorectal cancer. Sequencing used PBMCs. CDR3: CATSRDVGGNYEQYF. For the CDR3, the DNA is TGTGCCACCAGCAGAGACGTAGGGGGCAACTACGAGCAGTACTTC. Using reference TRBV15 and TRBJ2-7 for the parts outside the CDR3, the full variable domain is DAMVIQNPRYQVTQFGKPVTLSCSQTLNHNVMYWYQQKSSQAPKLLFHYYDKDFNNEADTPDNFQSRRPNTSFCFLDIRSPGLGDTAMYLCATSRDVGGNYEQYFGPGTRLTVT.